Listed below are T cell receptor beta chains from one sample, sequenced in a study of blood T cell repertoires in COVID-19. The data were produced by immunoSEQ multiplex PCR, yet TCRdb's version contains in-frame clones alone and is incomplete. This sample has 150,000 to 200,000 clones, with 80% to 90% found just once. The sample taken for sequencing was peripheral blood. The receptors were gathered from a woman aged 18-29 years who had recovered from COVID-19. CDR3s include the opening cysteine and the closing phenylalanine or tryptophan. D genes are given only for firm matches.

D,V,J,length,CDR3,DNA
-,TRBV6-4,TRBJ1-6,14,CASSEQGGNSPLHF,TGTGCCAGCAGTGAACAGGGTGGCAATTCACCCCTCCACTTT
-,TRBV29-1,TRBJ1-1,11,CSVVFYLEAFF,TGCAGCGTTGTGTTCTACCTTGAAGCTTTCTTT
-,TRBV7-2,TRBJ1-2,13,CASSVGSSDGYTF,TGTGCCAGCAGCGTGGGGAGTTCGGATGGCTACACCTTC
-,TRBV4-3,TRBJ1-1,16,CASSQDGTALNTEAFF,TGCGCCAGCAGCCAAGATGGAACAGCTCTCAACACTGAAGCTTTCTTT
TRBD2,TRBV5-5,TRBJ2-1,14,CASTRTTGGNEQFF,TGTGCCAGCACTCGGACCACCGGGGGGAATGAGCAGTTCTTC
-,TRBV5-5,TRBJ2-3,15,CASSTLQASTDTQYF,TGTGCCAGCAGCACTCTTCAGGCTAGCACAGATACGCAGTATTTT
TRBD1,TRBV4-3,TRBJ2-3,15,CASSADRGRSDTQYF,TGCGCCAGCAGCGCGGACAGGGGGCGCTCAGATACGCAGTATTTT
-,TRBV12-3/TRBV12-4,TRBJ1-5,13,CASSLREDQPQHF,TGTGCCAGCAGTTTGCGAGAGGATCAGCCCCAGCATTTT
TRBD2,TRBV6-5,TRBJ2-1,15,CASSSGTSGTNEQFF,TGTGCCAGCAGTTCCGGGACTAGCGGGACCAATGAGCAGTTCTTC
-,TRBV27,TRBJ1-2,15,CASSSGRTGNYGYTF,TGTGCCAGCAGTTCGGGGAGGACTGGGAACTATGGCTACACCTTC
TRBD2,TRBV5-4,TRBJ2-3,15,CASSLTSGVADTQYF,TGTGCCAGCAGCTTGACTAGCGGGGTCGCAGATACGCAGTATTTT